The clone carrying this T cell receptor beta chain showed up just a few times. Source study methods: The authors estimated nucleated cell counts from reference gene primer amplification. TCRdb keeps only in-frame clones here, not all; method: immunoSEQ multiplex PCR. V and J calls plus clone size are reproduced from that table; the DNA served to infer D and trimming. The sample consists of 90,000 to 120,000 clones, less than 90% of them appearing once. This record belongs to a study of blood T cell repertoires in COVID-19. Study-level information: Whether acute or convalescent, the COVID-19 samples came from the United States, Italy and Spain. Nucleic acid was either cDNA or gDNA, and it came from T cells, B-cell-depleted T cells, or PBMCs.

With 4 bases clipped from V and 2 bases from J, the junction kept 5 bases outside the gene matches. Germline V lookup: CDR1 SQVTM, CDR2 ANQGSEA. CDR3 length equals 14 residues. The material sequenced was peripheral blood. V gene TRBV29-1 combines with J gene TRBJ2-5; 9 nucleotides line up with TRBD2. The origin of this receptor is a human donor in a cohort sampled during active COVID-19. The CDR3, as DNA: TGCAGCGTTGCGGCGGGAGGGAGACAAGAGACCCAGTACTTC. It encodes CSVAAGGRQETQYF.